Below are 20 T cell receptor beta chains sequenced from a single sample in a study of chemoradiotherapy in HPV16-positive cancers. Clones were read by immunoSEQ multiplex PCR, and TCRdb kept only the in-frame ones, dropping some. The profile shows 2,500 to 4,000 clones, around 90% of them singletons. The sample consisted of tumor tissue, taken from a patient who underwent chemoradiotherapy. All receptors derive from a human donor with HPV-associated anogenital cancer.

The chain employs TRBV4-2 and TRBJ1-1; no clear D gene. CDR3 length: 15 residues. Germline CDR1 is LGHNA and CDR2 is YNFKEQ. The V and J ends lost 1 base and 6 bases respectively, with 15 bases between them. The CDR3 DNA sequence: TGTGCCAGCAGCCAAGTGGTTCAGTTGGGTGCTGAAGCTTTCTTT. Translated: CASSQVVQLGAEAFF.

J is TRBJ2-2 and V is TRBV29-1, with 7 bases matching TRBD2. V was pared by 4 bases and J by 4 bases, with 6 bases of the junction left unmatched. The CDR3 runs to 14 residues. Germline V gene data show CDR1 as SQVTM and CDR2 as ANQGSEA. The chain's CDR3 is CSVVGGRGTGELFF. CDR3 coding DNA: TGCAGCGTTGTTGGGGGGAGGGGCACCGGGGAGCTGTTTTTT.

The rearrangement uses TRBV9 and TRBJ1-2; D may be TRBD1 (5 bases). Trimming removed 7 bases at V and 0 bases at J, with 7 bases between. This CDR3 has 12 residues. Per the germline V gene, CDR1 is SGDLS and CDR2 is YYNGEE. The CDR3 loop is CASGGANYGYTF. CDR3 DNA sequence: TGTGCCAGCGGGGGAGCTAACTATGGCTACACCTTC.

J is TRBJ1-1 and V is TRBV29-1, with 8 bases matching TRBD1. Germline CDR1 reads SQVTM; CDR2 reads ANQGSEA. V lost 0 bases and J lost 2; bases outside the gene matches: 2. The CDR3 has 14 amino acids. The CDR3 DNA sequence: TGCAGCGTTGAAGACGACAGGGGTAACACTGAAGCTTTCTTT. The encoded protein is CSVEDDRGNTEAFF.

The V call is TRBV30, the J call TRBJ2-2, with D hard to call. V lost 1 base and J lost 4, with 7 bases in between. The CDR3 runs to 13 residues. In germline, CDR1 is GTSNPN, CDR2 SVGIG (reference sequence). DNA for the CDR3: TGTGCCTGGAGTGAGGTCAGCACCGGGGAGCTGTTTTTT. Amino acids: CAWSEVSTGELFF.

The chain uses TRBV7-2 and TRBJ2-3, with D possibly matching TRBD2 (6 bases). Germline V gives CDR1 SGHTA, CDR2 FQGNSA. V dropped 4 bases and J dropped 0 bases, with 20 bases sitting between them. CDR3 size: 18 residues. The CDR3 nucleotides are TGTGCCAGCAGCTCGACGGCTAGCGCCGGTGCTAGCACAGATACGCAGTATTTT. This codes for CASSSTASAGASTDTQYF.

The chain joins TRBV6-1 to TRBJ2-7; 7 positions agree with TRBD2. The CDR3 is 14 amino acids. J was trimmed by 2 bases and V by 10 bases; bases with no gene match: 11. Germline V lookup: CDR1 MNHNS, CDR2 SASEGT. Here the CDR3 reads CATLKGRGTYEQYV. In DNA form, the CDR3 reads TGTGCCACCCTGAAAGGGCGGGGGACCTACGAGCAGTACGTC.

The rearrangement links TRBV6-5 to TRBJ2-1, with no clear D. This CDR3 contains 13 residues. Germline V gene data show CDR1 as MNHEY and CDR2 as SVGAGI. With 5 bases removed from V and 6 bases from J, the gap between germline ends came to 11 bases. CDR3 DNA sequence: TGTGCCAGCAGTGACACCGTAGGCAATGAGCAGTTCTTC. Translated, it gives CASSDTVGNEQFF.

The chain joins TRBV16 to TRBJ2-2; D gene ambiguous. CDR3 size: 15 residues. Per the germline V gene, CDR1 is KGHSY and CDR2 is FQNENV. Trimming removed 3 bases from V and 6 bases from J, with 14 bases in between. The CDR3 bases are TGTGCCAGCAGCCATGGGCCCCCTTGGTCCGGGGAGCTGTTTTTT. Its protein is CASSHGPPWSGELFF.

The V and J genes are TRBV11-2 and TRBJ1-1; unclear D gene. V was shortened by 5 bases and J by 11 bases, with 12 bases between the two germline ends. This CDR3 is 11 amino acids long. Looked up from germline, CDR1 is SGHAT and CDR2 is FQNNGV. CDR3 DNA: TGTGCCAGCAGCCCTCTCCTTGGGGCTTTCTTT. This codes for CASSPLLGAFF.

The chain links TRBV28 to TRBJ1-1; D is ambiguous. Germline assignment: CDR1 MDHEN and CDR2 SYDVKM. V was pared by 5 bases and J by 4 bases, with 20 bases between. The CDR3 is 16 amino acids. The CDR3: CASSPLGGGWRTEAFF. The CDR3 region has the DNA TGTGCCAGCAGTCCCTTAGGAGGAGGGTGGCGCACTGAAGCTTTCTTT.

This CDR3 is CASSAQLSGGRTEAFF. The CDR3, as DNA: TGTGCCAGCAGCGCCCAACTCTCAGGGGGGAGGACTGAAGCTTTCTTT. The rearrangement uses TRBV7-8 and TRBJ1-1, with 7 bases lining up with TRBD1. The length of the CDR3 is 16 residues. Germline V gene data show CDR1 as SGHVS and CDR2 as FQNEAQ. After removal of 5 bases from V and 5 bases from J, the junction contained 14 bases not matched to a gene.

The CDR3, as DNA: TGTGCCAGCAGCTTAGCGCAGGGGGCGTACTATGGCTACACCTTC. Protein: CASSLAQGAYYGYTF. This chain joins TRBV7-2 and TRBJ1-2, with 8 bases matching TRBD1. The CDR3 covers 15 residues. Losses at the gene ends were 0 bases for V and 3 bases for J; bases not matched to a gene: 3. Germline V gene lookup returns CDR1 SGHTA and CDR2 FQGNSA.

J is TRBJ1-1 and V is TRBV27, with 9 bases lining up with TRBD1. With V trimmed by 4 bases and J by 4 bases, 7 bases remained unmatched. The germline gives CDR1 MNHEY, CDR2 SMNVEV (reference sequence). The CDR3 runs 15 residues. For the CDR3, the DNA is TGTGCCAGCAGTTCGCCGGGACAGGGAACCACTGAAGCTTTCTTT. It specifies CASSSPGQGTTEAFF.

This chain connects TRBV28 to TRBJ1-4; TRBD1 might be the D (6 bases). V was cut by 6 bases and J by 5 bases, with 13 bases left in between. The CDR3 has 14 amino acids. Per germline, CDR1 MDHEN and CDR2 SYDVKM. The chain's CDR3 is CASSSRGWNEKLFF. For the CDR3, the DNA is TGTGCCAGCAGCTCCAGGGGCTGGAATGAAAAACTGTTTTTT. The whole variable domain, filled in from reference TRBV28 and TRBJ1-4, reads DVKVTQSSRYLVKRTGEKVFLECVQDMDHENMFWYRQDPGLGLRLIYFSYDVKMKEKGDIPEGYSVSREKKERFSLILESASTNQTSMYLCASSSRGWNEKLFFGSGTQLSVL.

The J gene is TRBJ2-2, the V gene TRBV5-4; 14 positions agree with TRBD2. The CDR3 is 18 amino acids. Germline CDR1 and CDR2: SGHNT and YYREEE (reference sequence). V lost 2 bases, J lost 5 bases, and 8 bases stayed unmatched. CDR3: CASSFLRLAGGGTGELFF. As DNA, the CDR3 is TGTGCCAGCAGCTTTCTACGACTAGCGGGAGGGGGGACCGGGGAGCTGTTTTTT.

The CDR3 nucleotides read TGTGCCAGCAGTGACCCCAGGGGTTCTGGAAACACCATATATTTT. Its protein is CASSDPRGSGNTIYF. The rearrangement joins TRBV2 to TRBJ1-3, with D perhaps matching TRBD1 (6 bases). The CDR3 spans 15 residues. V was clipped by 3 bases and J by 1 base, with 10 bases between them. Germline CDR1 and CDR2: SNHLY and FYNNEI.

J is TRBJ2-3 and V is TRBV15, with TRBD2 identical over 11 bases. Germline V lookup: CDR1 LNHNV, CDR2 YYDKDF (reference sequence). There are 16 residues in the CDR3. V shed 3 bases, J shed 4 bases, and the junction held 6 bases outside the gene matches. CDR3 protein: CATSSFSGRGADTQYF. CDR3 DNA: TGTGCCACCAGCAGCTTTAGCGGGAGGGGGGCAGATACGCAGTATTTT.

The genes are TRBV6-1 and TRBJ2-2; D unclear. Trimming shortened V by 4 bases and J by 6 bases, and 6 bases separated the two germline ends. CDR1 and CDR2 from the germline V gene are MNHNS and SASEGT. The length of the CDR3 is 12 residues. The CDR3 DNA follows: TGTGCCAGCAGTGTTTTTTCCGGGGAGCTGTTTTTT. It yields the protein CASSVFSGELFF.

The rearrangement joins TRBV4-3 to TRBJ1-2; 7 nucleotides align to TRBD1. The CDR3 has 16 residues. Germline V CDR1 and CDR2: LGHNA, YSLEER. Trimming at V came to 0 bases and at J to 5 bases, leaving 9 bases not matched to a gene. CDR3 residues: CASSQDIGQDRYGYTF. In DNA, the CDR3 is TGCGCCAGCAGCCAAGATATAGGACAGGACAGATATGGCTACACCTTC.